This T cell receptor (beta chain) was identified during a study of OX40 agonist ivuxolimab in advanced cancers. Whole-study context: The study gave patients intravenous ivuxolimab at 0.01 to 10 mg/kg every 2 weeks. Three patients had partial responses: one hepatocellular carcinoma, two cutaneous melanoma. Study-wide results and caveats: Antigens targeted by the expanded peripheral T cells were not determined.

From germline, CDR1 is SGHRS and CDR2 YFSETQ. V lost 0 bases to trimming and J lost 4 bases; unmatched junction nucleotides: 3. The CDR3 is 16 residues long. On this clone: Its antigen is not identified.

The table came from immunoSEQ multiplex PCR; TCRdb's copy has only in-frame clones and leaves some out. The table has just over 50,000 clones, about 77% seen once. The clonotype was recovered from an adult with an advanced solid tumor such as melanoma, head and neck, liver or kidney cancer. The chain links TRBV5-1 to TRBJ2-3; 12 bases fit TRBD2. The sample was CD4+ or CD8+ T cells sorted from blood, taken in a trial of the OX40 agonist ivuxolimab. Written as DNA, the CDR3 is TGCGCCAGCAGCTTGGAACTAGCGGGAGGTTCAGATACGCAGTATTTT. Amino acid sequence: CASSLELAGGSDTQYF.